The 19 T cell receptor beta chains listed next were all sequenced from one sample in a study of T-cell memory formation after mild COVID-19. TCRdb reprocessed the 5' RACE reads via MiXCR and lists one record per CDR3 protein. Counted here are around 110,000 distinct CDR3 sequences, around 12% occurring once; the ten biggest clones make up about 27%. Sequencing input: PBMCs or a T cell subset sorted from them (not recorded which). These receptors came from an adult woman who had mild COVID-19 (a few samples of this study predate the infection). Cell type and time point are not known.

This clonotype appeared a few times. The rearrangement joins TRBV6-1 to TRBJ2-1; D is perhaps TRBD2 (6 bases). Germline lookup yields CDR1 MNHNS and CDR2 SASEGT. V lost 7 bases and J lost 7, with 20 bases in between. This CDR3 is built from 15 residues. The CDR3, as DNA: TGTGCCAGCATTGACCTGGCGGGAAGTGGGAATGAGCAGTTCTTC. Encoded protein: CASIDLAGSGNEQFF.

In this sample, this clonotype turned up a few times. The rearrangement links TRBV13 to TRBJ2-5, with a tentative D call TRBD1 (6 bases). The length of the CDR3 is 15 residues. Trimming pared 3 bases from V and 3 bases from J, leaving 14 bases between. Germline V gene data show CDR1 as PRHDT and CDR2 as FYEKMQ (reference sequence). CDR3 in amino acids: CASSFLVGGEETQYF. As DNA, the CDR3 is TGTGCCAGCAGCTTTTTGGTAGGGGGAGAAGAGACCCAGTACTTC.

The chain couples TRBV9 to TRBJ2-7; either TRBD1 or TRBD2 may supply D (6 bases each). Germline lookup yields CDR1 SGDLS and CDR2 YYNGEE. Trimming removed 3 bases at V and 1 base at J, with 14 bases between. This CDR3 has 15 residues. CDR3 sequence (DNA): TGTGCCAGCAGCGACACTAGAGGGGGGTCCTACGAGCAGTACTTC. The encoded protein is CASSDTRGGSYEQYF.

This chain links TRBV24-1 with TRBJ2-1, with a tentative D call TRBD1 (5 bases). Deletions cut 2 bases from V and 3 bases from J, with 10 bases between. Germline V gives CDR1 KGHDR, CDR2 SFDVKD. The CDR3 runs to 15 residues. CDR3: CATSDSGTGYNEQFF. Here the CDR3 DNA reads TGTGCCACCAGTGATTCGGGTACAGGCTACAATGAGCAGTTCTTC.

This chain uses TRBV7-9 with TRBJ2-1; D perhaps matches TRBD2 (6 bases). The length of the CDR3 is 15 residues. Trimming took 1 base from V and 8 from J, leaving 15 bases between them. Germline assignment: CDR1 SEHNR and CDR2 FQNEAQ (reference sequence). The DNA of the CDR3 is TGTGCCAGCAGCTTAGTGCCTAGCGAAAGCTATGAGCAGTTCTTC. It encodes CASSLVPSESYEQFF.

The V call is TRBV7-9, the J call TRBJ2-3; 13 nucleotides match TRBD2. The CDR3 covers 17 residues. V lost 4 bases, J lost 2 bases, and 6 bases stayed unmatched. Germline assignment: CDR1 SEHNR and CDR2 FQNEAQ (reference sequence). The CDR3 nucleotides are TGTGCCAGCAGCTCTCAACTAGCGGGAGGGAACACAGATACGCAGTATTTT. Protein product: CASSSQLAGGNTDTQYF.

This clonotype was observed a single time. V and J are TRBV5-6 and TRBJ2-7, with 9 positions matching TRBD2. CDR3 length equals 15 residues. J gave up 1 base and V 3 bases, and 5 bases lay outside the gene matches. The germline CDR1 and CDR2 sequences are SGHDT and YYEEEE. As DNA, the CDR3 is TGTGCCAGCAGCTCGATTAGCGGGAGTTCCTACGAGCAGTACTTC. It encodes CASSSISGSSYEQYF.

This clonotype was seen at least ten times. The chain joins TRBV19 to TRBJ1-1; weak D call: TRBD1 (5 bases). V was clipped by 4 bases and J by 0 bases, with 15 bases between them. The CDR3 has 16 amino acids. CDR1 LNHDA and CDR2 SQIVND come from the germline V gene (reference sequence). This CDR3 reads CASSTPIDSVNTEAFF. The CDR3 DNA follows: TGTGCCAGTAGTACCCCTATCGACAGCGTGAACACTGAAGCTTTCTTT.

This clonotype turned up a few times. The chain carries TRBV4-2 and TRBJ2-1; 9 bases match TRBD2. V shed 0 bases and J 6 bases; nucleotides not matched to a gene: 6. Looked up from germline, CDR1 is LGHNA and CDR2 is YNFKEQ. The CDR3 totals 16 residues. The CDR3 region has the DNA TGTGCCAGCAGCCAAGATGGGCTAGCGGGACGCAATGAGCAGTTCTTC. Translating gives CASSQDGLAGRNEQFF.

This clonotype was seen more than once but under ten times. The gene calls are TRBV20-1 and TRBJ2-7; the match to TRBD2 covers 7 bases. Germline trimming cut 2 bases from V and 3 bases from J; bases unmatched to any gene: 4. This CDR3 has 13 residues. Germline V CDR1 and CDR2: DFQATT, SNEGSKA (reference sequence). CDR3 nucleotide sequence: TGCAGTGCTAGAAGGGCGGGAGTCTACGAGCAGTACTTC. This gives the protein CSARRAGVYEQYF.

This clonotype has only a few counts. The chain combines TRBV2 with TRBJ2-7; the D gene is possibly TRBD2 (6 bases). Trimming removed 5 bases from V and 3 bases from J, with 11 bases in between. This CDR3 has 13 amino acids. Germline V gene sequence: CDR1 SNHLY, CDR2 FYNNEI. As DNA, the CDR3 is TGTGCCAGCAGTTACCGGGGGAACTACGAGCAGTACTTC. Amino acid sequence: CASSYRGNYEQYF.

In its sample, this clonotype was seen many times. The chain links TRBV7-2 to TRBJ2-1; D ambiguous. Germline lookup yields CDR1 SGHTA and CDR2 FQGNSA. Trimming removed 2 bases at V and 3 bases at J, with 2 bases between. The CDR3 sequence is 12 residues long. The CDR3 protein is CASSLNYNEQFF. CDR3 sequence (DNA): TGTGCCAGCAGCTTAAACTACAATGAGCAGTTCTTC.

This clonotype was seen more than once but under ten times. This chain uses TRBV4-2 with TRBJ2-1; the D is unclear. V was clipped by 0 bases and J by 2 bases, with 11 bases between them. The CDR3 spans 16 residues. CDR1 is LGHNA and CDR2 is YNFKEQ in the germline V gene. CDR3 in amino acids: CASSQDPVGAYNEQFF. The CDR3 DNA sequence: TGTGCCAGCAGCCAAGATCCTGTGGGCGCCTACAATGAGCAGTTCTTC.

This clonotype was seen repeatedly, ten times or more. The chain is built from TRBV14 and TRBJ2-1; D is unresolved. Germline-derived CDR1 and CDR2 are SGHDN and FVKESK. CDR3 length: 15 residues. V was cut by 0 bases and J by 2 bases, with 8 bases left in between. DNA for the CDR3: TGTGCCAGCAGCCAAGACCACAGAGCCTACAATGAGCAGTTCTTC. Amino acid sequence: CASSQDHRAYNEQFF. The whole variable domain, filled in from reference TRBV14 and TRBJ2-1, reads EAGVTQFPSHSVIEKGQTVTLRCDPISGHDNLYWYRRVMGKEIKFLLHFVKESKQDESGMPNNRFLAERTGGTYSTLKVQPAELEDSGVYFCASSQDHRAYNEQFFGPGTRLTVL.

This clonotype was recorded at least ten times. The chain employs TRBV12-3 or TRBV12-4 and TRBJ1-4, with D perhaps matching TRBD1 (6 bases). The V gene lost 6 bases and the J gene lost 7 bases, with 12 bases spanning the gap. This CDR3 has 13 residues. The CDR3 DNA is TGTGCCAGCAGGGGGGACAACCTTGAAAAACTGTTTTTT. Protein product: CASRGDNLEKLFF.

This clonotype appeared a few times. The V and J genes are TRBV14 and TRBJ2-1, with D perhaps TRBD1 (6 bases). V lost 4 bases and J lost 3, with 13 bases in between. CDR3 length equals 15 residues. Per germline, CDR1 SGHDN and CDR2 FVKESK. The CDR3 here is CASSPQGLYYNEQFF. Written as DNA, the CDR3 is TGTGCCAGCAGCCCCCAGGGGCTTTACTACAATGAGCAGTTCTTC. The entire variable domain, with the rest obtained from reference TRBV14 and TRBJ2-1, is as follows: EAGVTQFPSHSVIEKGQTVTLRCDPISGHDNLYWYRRVMGKEIKFLLHFVKESKQDESGMPNNRFLAERTGGTYSTLKVQPAELEDSGVYFCASSPQGLYYNEQFFGPGTRLTVL.

This chain uses TRBV7-9 with TRBJ2-3; TRBD2 agrees at 7 bases. Germline V gene data show CDR1 as SEHNR and CDR2 as FQNEAQ (reference sequence). The CDR3 spans 16 residues. The V segment lost 4 bases and the J segment 4 bases; nucleotides outside the gene matches: 11. The CDR3 here is CASSSTSEREADTQYF. The CDR3 nucleotides are TGTGCCAGCAGCTCTACTAGCGAAAGGGAGGCAGATACGCAGTATTTT.

This clonotype has a handful of counts. The chain carries TRBV18 and TRBJ2-1, with D hard to call. Germline V gives CDR1 KGHSH, CDR2 LQKENI. V shed 5 bases and J shed 9 bases, with 14 bases lying between them. The CDR3 length is 13 residues. This chain's CDR3 is CASSIRPASEQFF. For the CDR3, the DNA is TGTGCCAGCTCAATCCGACCGGCGAGTGAGCAGTTCTTC.

This clonotype was picked up many times. The chain joins TRBV20-1 to TRBJ2-1, with 8 bases fitting TRBD2. The germline V gene encodes CDR1 DFQATT and CDR2 SNEGSKA (reference sequence). The CDR3 covers 14 residues. Trimming at V came to 4 bases and at J to 5 bases, leaving 7 bases not matched to a gene. DNA of the CDR3: TGCAGTGCTACCGGGGATAGCGGGGACAATGAGCAGTTCTTC. Translated, it gives CSATGDSGDNEQFF.